Each of the 29 T cell receptor beta chains below was sequenced from the same sample in a study of cytomegalovirus exposure and HLA in healthy donors. It was with 60 Vbeta and 13 Jbeta primers that the PCR ran. Profiled with immunoSEQ multiplex PCR; TCRdb holds only in-frame clones, not every one. The table records some 140,000 clones, 73% of them present only once. What was sequenced was PBMCs. The receptors stem from a woman aged 40 to 50 in good health and CMV-seronegative.

This clone was recorded a few times. The J gene is TRBJ1-2, the V gene TRBV28, with no clear D. The CDR3 contains 11 residues. Germline V gives CDR1 MDHEN, CDR2 SYDVKM. Trimming took 10 bases from V and 3 from J, leaving 9 bases between them. The chain's CDR3 is CATGVYYGYTF. In DNA form, the CDR3 reads TGTGCCACCGGGGTTTACTATGGCTACACCTTC.

This rearrangement joins TRBV4-1 to TRBJ1-4; D gene unclear. Trimming took 3 bases from V and 8 from J, leaving 16 bases between them. This CDR3 is built from 15 residues. Germline-derived CDR1 and CDR2 are MGHRA and YSYEKL. This CDR3 reads CASSQRAVFEEKLFF. In nucleotides, the CDR3 is TGCGCCAGCAGCCAGAGAGCGGTATTTGAAGAAAAACTGTTTTTT.

The CDR3 loop reads CASSSTRQGNEQFF. The DNA for the CDR3 is TGTGCCAGCAGCTCAACCCGACAGGGCAATGAGCAGTTCTTC. This chain links TRBV7-3 with TRBJ2-1; TRBD1 matches 7 bases. V was pared by 4 bases and J by 6 bases, with 6 bases of the junction left unmatched. This CDR3 has 14 amino acids. CDR1 and CDR2 from the germline V gene are SGHTA and FQGTGA.

The DNA of the CDR3 is TGCGCCAGCAGCCAGGCCCACAGGGGTGGAACTGAAGCTTTCTTT. Encoded protein: CASSQAHRGGTEAFF. V and J are TRBV4-1 and TRBJ1-1; 7 bases line up with TRBD1. J gave up 5 bases and V 3 bases, and 9 bases lay outside the gene matches. The CDR3 has 15 amino acids. Germline V CDR1 and CDR2: MGHRA, YSYEKL.

The chain has TRBV6-6 and TRBJ2-1; 7 bases align to TRBD1. The V gene end was trimmed by 2 bases and the J gene end by 12 bases; junction bases not matched to a gene: 7. Germline V gene sequence: CDR1 MNHNY, CDR2 SVGAGI (reference sequence). This CDR3 is built from 13 residues. CDR3 sequence: CASSYTQGVGQFF. The CDR3 nucleotides are TGTGCCAGCAGTTACACCCAGGGGGTCGGGCAGTTCTTC.

This clone turned up a few times. The chain employs TRBV19 and TRBJ2-1; the D gene is possibly TRBD2 (6 bases). The CDR3 has 15 amino acids. Germline V gene sequence: CDR1 LNHDA, CDR2 SQIVND (reference sequence). V dropped 3 bases and J dropped 3 bases, with 12 bases sitting between them. CDR3 sequence reads: CASSMEGLNYNEQFF. In DNA, the CDR3 is TGTGCCAGTAGTATGGAGGGACTCAACTACAATGAGCAGTTCTTC. Based on the CDR3 plus reference TRBV19 and TRBJ2-1, the full variable domain is DGGITQSPKYLFRKEGQNVTLSCEQNLNHDAMYWYRQDPGQGLRLIYYSQIVNDFQKGDIAEGYSVSREKKESFPLTVTSAQKNPTAFYLCASSMEGLNYNEQFFGPGTRLTVL.

This chain uses TRBV7-6 with TRBJ2-5; 9 bases align to TRBD2. Germline V gives CDR1 SGHVS, CDR2 FNYEAQ. Trimming removed 8 bases from V and 13 bases from J; junction bases left unmatched: 14. The CDR3 is made up of 13 amino acids. CDR3 residues: CASGGELAGTGYF. The DNA of the CDR3 is TGTGCCAGCGGAGGGGAGCTAGCGGGGACGGGGTACTTC. Filled out from reference TRBV7-6 and TRBJ2-5, the complete variable domain reads GAGVSQSPRYKVTKRGQDVALRCDPISGHVSLYWYRQALGQGPEFLTYFNYEAQQDKSGLPNDRFSAERPEGSISTLTIQRTEQRDSAMYRCASGGELAGTGYFGPGTRLLVL.

This rearrangement joins TRBV12-5 to TRBJ2-5, with a tentative D call TRBD1 (6 bases). Germline lookup yields CDR1 LGHNT and CDR2 FRNRAP. The CDR3 has 12 amino acids. CDR3: CAIRAGAETQYF. CDR3 in DNA: TGTGCGATAAGGGCAGGGGCGGAGACCCAGTACTTC.

The J gene is TRBJ2-1, the V gene TRBV13, with 9 bases fitting TRBD2. The V and J ends lost 0 bases and 4 bases, in that order; junction bases with no gene match: 4. This CDR3 has 16 amino acids. Germline loops: CDR1 PRHDT, CDR2 FYEKMQ (reference sequence). This chain's CDR3 is CASSLGRGGGYNEQFF. DNA for the CDR3: TGTGCCAGCAGCTTAGGGCGCGGGGGGGGTTACAATGAGCAGTTCTTC.

V gene TRBV2 combines with J gene TRBJ2-1, with 14 positions matching TRBD2. V was clipped by 1 base and J by 3 bases; unmatched bases: 5. The germline gives CDR1 SNHLY, CDR2 FYNNEI. This CDR3 spans 18 amino acids. The CDR3 reads CASSEETSGGGFYNEQFF. The CDR3 DNA follows: TGTGCCAGCAGTGAAGAGACTAGCGGGGGGGGTTTCTACAATGAGCAGTTCTTC.

The chain couples TRBV6-1 to TRBJ1-5, with 9 bases aligning to TRBD1. The germline gives CDR1 MNHNS, CDR2 SASEGT. V lost 6 bases, J lost 4 bases, and 7 bases stayed unmatched. The CDR3 consists of 15 residues. Here the CDR3 reads CASRGTGNPNQPQHF. The DNA of the CDR3 is TGTGCCAGCAGGGGGACAGGGAACCCTAATCAGCCCCAGCATTTT.

The chain combines TRBV19 with TRBJ2-3; a weak D match, TRBD2 (5 bases). This CDR3 has 14 residues. CDR1 and CDR2 (germline): LNHDA, SQIVND (reference sequence). V lost 2 bases and J lost 3, with 9 bases in between. The CDR3 nucleotides read TGTGCCAGTAGTATAAGCGGCAGGACAGATACGCAGTATTTT. It specifies CASSISGRTDTQYF.

A note on this clone: This specimen includes other DNA sequences encoding the same CDR3. The chain has TRBV27 and TRBJ1-1; 10 bases are shared with TRBD1. Germline loops: CDR1 MNHEY, CDR2 SMNVEV (reference sequence). With V trimmed by 4 bases and J by 5 bases, 7 bases remained unmatched. The CDR3 sequence is 15 residues long. The DNA for the CDR3 is TGTGCCAGCAGTTCCGACAGGGGGCTGGGGACTGAAGCTTTCTTT. This encodes CASSSDRGLGTEAFF.

The gene calls are TRBV12-5 and TRBJ2-5; D is possibly TRBD2 (5 bases). The CDR3 is made up of 15 amino acids. Germline V CDR1 and CDR2: LGHNT, FRNRAP. Trimming pared 3 bases from V and 9 bases from J, leaving 20 bases between. CDR3 sequence reads: CASGFNQWGEGSQYF. The DNA for the CDR3 is TGTGCTAGTGGTTTTAATCAATGGGGAGAGGGTTCCCAGTACTTC.

Concerning this clone itself: Other DNA sequences from this sample encode an identical CDR3 as well. The V call is TRBV27, the J call TRBJ2-3; 7 positions agree with TRBD1. Germline trimming cut 6 bases from V and 0 bases from J; bases unmatched to any gene: 6. The CDR3 consists of 15 residues. CDR1 and CDR2 from the germline V gene are MNHEY and SMNVEV (reference sequence). The CDR3 reads CASSSGTVSTDTQYF. Written as DNA, the CDR3 is TGTGCCAGCAGCTCCGGGACAGTGAGCACAGATACGCAGTATTTT.

This rearrangement joins TRBV12-5 to TRBJ2-3, with D perhaps matching TRBD2 (6 bases). The germline gives CDR1 LGHNT, CDR2 FRNRAP. V lost 3 bases to trimming and J lost 2 bases, with 9 bases between them. This CDR3 contains 14 residues. Here the CDR3 reads CASGFAGTTDTQYF. CDR3 in DNA: TGTGCTAGTGGTTTTGCGGGGACCACAGATACGCAGTATTTT.

V is TRBV20-1 and J is TRBJ2-1, with D possibly matching TRBD1 (6 bases). The germline gives CDR1 DFQATT, CDR2 SNEGSKA (reference sequence). The CDR3 totals 11 residues. Deletions cut 3 bases from V and 14 bases from J, with 14 bases between. Written as DNA, the CDR3 is TGCAGTGCTAGTAGGGGGAGTAATGAGTTCTTC. It is translated as CSASRGSNEFF.

J is TRBJ1-1 and V is TRBV18; TRBD1 matches 7 bases. This CDR3 contains 15 residues. J was trimmed by 1 base and V by 6 bases; bases with no gene match: 8. The germline gives CDR1 KGHSH, CDR2 LQKENI. Here the CDR3 reads CASSQSGQPNTEAFF. CDR3 DNA: TGTGCCAGCTCCCAGTCGGGACAGCCGAACACTGAAGCTTTCTTT.

The chain is built from TRBV28 and TRBJ1-2; D is uncertain. Germline values: CDR1 MDHEN, CDR2 SYDVKM. V was shortened by 6 bases and J by 5 bases, with 13 bases between the two germline ends. This CDR3 comprises 13 residues. The CDR3 loop is CASSTSGGYGYTF. CDR3 nucleotides: TGTGCCAGCAGCACCTCCGGCGGGTATGGCTACACCTTC.

This chain joins TRBV4-1 and TRBJ1-2, with unresolved D. This CDR3 is 14 amino acids long. Trimming took off 5 bases at V and 8 bases at J, with 18 bases between the two ends. Germline CDR1 and CDR2: MGHRA and YSYEKL. The CDR3 sequence is CASSAPGGSRGYTF. The CDR3 DNA reads as TGCGCCAGCAGCGCACCCGGAGGTTCGCGGGGCTACACCTTC.

The gene calls are TRBV16 and TRBJ1-2; 7 bases match TRBD1. The CDR3 covers 14 residues. V lost 7 bases and J lost 4; bases outside the gene matches: 9. Germline V gene data show CDR1 as KGHSY and CDR2 as FQNENV. The chain's CDR3 is CASIPTQGSYGYTF. The CDR3 DNA reads as TGTGCCAGCATTCCGACACAGGGGTCCTATGGCTACACCTTC. Full variable domain (remainder filled in from reference TRBV16 and TRBJ1-2): GEEVAQTPKHLVRGEGQKAKLYCAPIKGHSYVFWYQQVLKNEFKFLISFQNENVFDETGMPKERFSAKCLPNSPCSLEIQATKLEDSAVYFCASIPTQGSYGYTFGSGTRLTVV.

The chain combines TRBV1 with TRBJ1-1. TRBV1 represents a pseudogene. The CDR3 runs 13 residues. The CDR3 DNA reads as TGCACCAGCAGCCACTTCAACCGGGGTGAAGCTTTCTTT. Its protein product is CTSSHFNRGEAFF.

This chain connects TRBV5-5 to TRBJ2-5; D is possibly TRBD2 (5 bases). V dropped 1 base and J dropped 5 bases, with 12 bases sitting between them. The length of the CDR3 is 14 residues. Germline V gene data show CDR1 as SGHKS and CDR2 as YYEKEE (reference sequence). The CDR3 spells CASSLIPDWETQYF. The CDR3 bases are TGTGCCAGCAGCTTGATTCCGGACTGGGAGACCCAGTACTTC.

This clone was counted once. The rearrangement uses TRBV28 and TRBJ1-6; no clear D gene. In germline, CDR1 is MDHEN, CDR2 SYDVKM. V was clipped by 2 bases and J by 10 bases, with 24 bases between them. CDR3 size: 18 residues. The CDR3 sequence: CASSLRRDSGGSGSPLHF. As DNA, the CDR3 is TGTGCCAGCAGTTTAAGGCGGGATTCAGGAGGGAGTGGATCACCCCTCCACTTT.

The chain uses TRBV7-2 and TRBJ1-1, with D possibly matching TRBD1 (6 bases). Germline-derived CDR1 and CDR2 are SGHTA and FQGNSA. This CDR3 spans 15 amino acids. The ends were cut back, 5 bases at V and 1 base at J, with 14 bases in the middle. The CDR3 is CASSRTEFQNTEAFF. CDR3 nucleotides: TGTGCCAGCAGCCGGACAGAGTTCCAGAACACTGAAGCTTTCTTT.

CDR3 loop: CASSHEGDTGELFF. DNA for the CDR3: TGTGCCAGCAGCCACGAGGGGGACACCGGGGAGCTGTTTTTT. The J gene is TRBJ2-2, the V gene TRBV9; TRBD1 is a possible D gene (6 bases). This CDR3 has 14 amino acids. Looked up from germline, CDR1 is SGDLS and CDR2 is YYNGEE. The V and J ends lost 4 bases and 3 bases respectively, with 10 bases between them.

V gene TRBV7-8 combines with J gene TRBJ2-3; 10 nucleotides agree with TRBD2. Germline V gene sequence: CDR1 SGHVS, CDR2 FQNEAQ. The CDR3 consists of 17 residues. V shed 0 bases and J 1 base; nucleotides not matched to a gene: 4. For the CDR3, the DNA is TGTGCCAGCAGCTTAGCGTTCACTAGCGGGGGCACAGATACGCAGTATTTT. The encoded protein is CASSLAFTSGGTDTQYF.

This clone has a handful of counts. The V and J genes are TRBV7-9 and TRBJ1-6; D is uncertain. Trimming removed 4 bases from V and 5 bases from J, with 9 bases in between. Germline CDR1 SEHNR, CDR2 FQNEAQ (reference sequence). CDR3 size: 14 residues. The CDR3 sequence is CASSSGPNNSPLHF. For the CDR3, the DNA is TGTGCCAGCAGCTCTGGCCCGAATAATTCACCCCTCCACTTT.

V gene TRBV6-5 combines with J gene TRBJ1-2; 9 positions agree with TRBD1. The CDR3 has 14 residues. V trimming: 4 bases; J trimming: 7 bases; junction bases outside the gene matches: 7. The germline gives CDR1 MNHEY, CDR2 SVGAGI. The CDR3 DNA reads TGTGCCAGCAGTTCGGGACAGGGAAGGGGTGGCTACACCTTC. This gives the protein CASSSGQGRGGYTF.